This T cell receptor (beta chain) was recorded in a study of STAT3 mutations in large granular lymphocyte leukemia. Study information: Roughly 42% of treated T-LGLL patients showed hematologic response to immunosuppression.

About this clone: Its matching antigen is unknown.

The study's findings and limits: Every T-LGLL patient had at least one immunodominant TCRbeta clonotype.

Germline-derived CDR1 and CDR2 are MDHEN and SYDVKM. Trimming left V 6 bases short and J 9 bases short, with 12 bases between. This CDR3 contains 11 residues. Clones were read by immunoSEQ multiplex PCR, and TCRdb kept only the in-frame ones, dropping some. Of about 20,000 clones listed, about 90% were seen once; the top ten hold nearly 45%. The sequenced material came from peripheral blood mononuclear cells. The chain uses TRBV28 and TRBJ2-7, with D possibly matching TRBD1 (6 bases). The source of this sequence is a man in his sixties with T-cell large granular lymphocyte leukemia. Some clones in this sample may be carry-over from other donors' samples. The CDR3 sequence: CASRTGRRQYF. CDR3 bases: TGTGCCAGCAGAACAGGGCGGAGGCAGTACTTC.